The rows below give T cell receptor beta chains drawn from one sample of a study of shared clonotypes between healthy human individuals. Produced via immunoSEQ multiplex PCR; TCRdb's table is partial and in-frame only. The table records millions of clones, about 95% of them present only once. The specimen was naive CD8+ T cells sorted from blood. The receptors here all came from a man between 18 and 35 years old in good health. The CDR3 runs from the conserved cysteine through the conserved F or W. Each record gives: J gene, V gene, CDR3 protein.

TRBJ1-1,TRBV9,CASSVGARTEAFF
TRBJ2-3,TRBV5-6,CASSLITDTQYF
TRBJ1-2,TRBV9,CASSGTGDYGYTF
TRBJ2-1,TRBV4-3,CASSQDRRYNEQFF
TRBJ2-3,TRBV4-3,CASSQRGITDTQYF
TRBJ1-2,TRBV7-9,CASSTGQGRINYGYTF
TRBJ2-7,TRBV6-5,CASSYASGDEQYF
TRBJ2-7,TRBV4-1,CASSHPGQSYEQYF
TRBJ2-7,TRBV2,CASSYGSYEQYF
TRBJ1-3,TRBV5-1,CASSLEPADSGNTIYF
TRBJ2-1,TRBV11-2,CASSSLPDEQFF
TRBJ1-1,TRBV9,CASSVSPGQGADTEAFF
TRBJ2-5,TRBV15,CATSRGSGAVETQYF
TRBJ1-1,TRBV10-3,CAISDIGMNTEAFF
TRBJ2-7,TRBV27,CASSLNSAGGPYEQYF
NA,TRBV27,CASSLSRGTISYEQYF
TRBJ2-7,TRBV9,CASSVAGGFTYEQYF
TRBJ2-7,TRBV27,CASRYGYEQYF
TRBJ2-1,TRBV30,CAWRDRTYNEQFF
TRBJ2-2,TRBV9,CASSLEEGSSGELFF
TRBJ2-2,TRBV6-1,CASSERVGNTGELFF
TRBJ1-5,TRBV30,CAWSTQGDQPQHF
TRBJ1-2,TRBV27,CASSPLRQIYGYTF
TRBJ2-7,TRBV6-6,CASSYSGGAGYEQYF
TRBJ2-5,TRBV6-7,CASSYRTPGGQETQYF
TRBJ2-3,TRBV28,CASRSQGVTDTQYF
TRBJ2-2,TRBV10-3,CAISESTSGNTGELFF
TRBJ2-1,TRBV5-4,CASSSNNEQFF
TRBJ2-7,TRBV9,CASSVRDQGYEQYF
TRBJ2-1,TRBV10-3,CAISDPTYSGNEQFF
TRBJ2-7,TRBV6-5,CASSPIRGDEQYF
TRBJ1-6,TRBV6-5,CASSYVLSNSPLHF
TRBJ2-5,TRBV5-6,CASSFSARETQYF
TRBJ1-3,TRBV19,CASSFDGSSGNTIYF
TRBJ2-3,TRBV9,CASSAFGGSSDTQYF
TRBJ2-7,TRBV27,CASRGDEQYF
TRBJ1-2,TRBV2,CASSDSREGTLYGYTF
TRBJ2-7,TRBV6-5,CASSYSGGSYEQYF
TRBJ2-1,TRBV7-9,CASSFSFSSENEQFF
TRBJ1-5,TRBV10-2,CASSEGEAGNQPQHF
TRBJ2-3,TRBV1,CTSSLRPELAVEIDTQYF
TRBJ1-4,TRBV10-3,CAISESPGQGAANEKLFF
TRBJ1-2,TRBV6-1,CASSLTGDYGYTF
TRBJ2-2,TRBV4-1,CASNPDREDTGELFF
TRBJ2-5,TRBV2,CASSEASGSLSWETQYF
TRBJ2-1,TRBV28,CASSLGGGIGEQFF
TRBJ2-3,TRBV5-4,CASSFIAGGPSGADTQYF
TRBJ2-7,TRBV2,CASLEPSGGYEQYF
TRBJ2-1,TRBV9,CASSHGTGDNEQFF
TRBJ2-5,TRBV2,CASTGSGLAGLQETQYF
TRBJ1-6,TRBV13,CASSLAGSSYNSPLHF
TRBJ1-5,TRBV2,CASSQESGQSYQPQHF
TRBJ2-5,TRBV10-3,CAISEGVRGSQETQYF